What follows are 11 T cell receptor beta chains derived from one specimen sequenced in a study of T cells expressing NK-cell markers. TCRdb reanalyzed the 5' RACE reads, giving one entry per CDR3 protein sequence and no DNA. Recorded here are about 460,000 distinct CDR3 sequences; the top ten clones represent more than 1.4%. Sequencing input: blood T cells: a sorted CD56 or NKG2C T cell subset, CD4+ or CD8+ T cells, or bulk PBMC T cells (not recorded which). The source is a woman between 50 and 59 years old in good health.

This CDR3 reads CASSQTGRGQAFF. V usage is TRBV14 and J usage is TRBJ1-1; TCRdb's assignment of TRBD1 cannot be checked, as there is no DNA. CDR1 and CDR2 from the germline V gene are SGHDN and FVKESK. The CDR3 has 13 residues.

The J gene is TRBJ2-7, the V gene TRBV12-3 or TRBV12-4; as DNA is missing, the TRBD1 call by TCRdb cannot be tested. The CDR3 totals 18 residues. CDR3 in amino acids: CASSFVGTPNRSYYEQYF.

The chain has TRBV2 and TRBJ2-2; with no DNA, the TCRdb D assignment of TRBD1 cannot be verified. The CDR3 covers 13 residues. Germline CDR1 SNHLY, CDR2 FYNNEI. This CDR3 is CASSPLGTGELFF.

The chain links TRBV28 to TRBJ1-1; TCRdb's assignment of TRBD1 cannot be checked, as there is no DNA. This CDR3 has 16 amino acids. The germline V gene encodes CDR1 MDHEN and CDR2 SYDVKM. Here the CDR3 reads CASSPGTLTPSTEAFF.

This chain uses TRBV5-1 with TRBJ2-1; there is no DNA to check the TCRdb D call of TRBD1. The CDR3 sequence is 16 residues long. The germline V gene encodes CDR1 SGHRS and CDR2 YFSETQ. CDR3 region: CASSVAPGQVSNEQFF.

The rearrangement joins TRBV3-1 to TRBJ1-1. The CDR3 extends over 13 amino acids. CDR1 is LGHDT and CDR2 is YNNKEL in the germline V gene (reference sequence). The CDR3 region is CASSQDYGDEAFF. Filled out from reference TRBV3-1 and TRBJ1-1, the complete variable domain reads DTAVSQTPKYLVTQMGNDKSIKCEQNLGHDTMYWYKQDSKKFLKIMFSYNNKELIINETVPNRFSPKSPDKAHLNLHINSLELGDSAVYFCASSQDYGDEAFFGQGTRLTVV.

This chain uses TRBV7-9 with TRBJ2-5. The CDR3 is 15 residues long. Germline V gene data show CDR1 as SEHNR and CDR2 as FQNEAQ (reference sequence). The CDR3 protein is CASSLEARREETQYF.

The CDR3: CASSPLFATPYNEQFF. The chain recombines TRBV18 with TRBJ2-1. CDR3 length: 16 residues. Germline V gene data show CDR1 as KGHSH and CDR2 as LQKENI. The full variable domain, its missing parts supplied by reference TRBV18 and TRBJ2-1, is NAGVMQNPRHLVRRRGQEARLRCSPMKGHSHVYWYRQLPEEGLKFMVYLQKENIIDESGMPKERFSAEFPKEGPSILRIQQVVRGDSAAYFCASSPLFATPYNEQFFGPGTRLTVL.

This chain connects TRBV14 to TRBJ2-1; TCRdb's D call, TRBD1, is unchecked because there is no DNA. In germline, CDR1 is SGHDN, CDR2 FVKESK. The CDR3 has 17 residues. CDR3 sequence reads: CASSHKTGGRAYNEQFF. The variable domain in full, with the rest retrieved from reference TRBV14 and TRBJ2-1, is EAGVTQFPSHSVIEKGQTVTLRCDPISGHDNLYWYRRVMGKEIKFLLHFVKESKQDESGMPNNRFLAERTGGTYSTLKVQPAELEDSGVYFCASSHKTGGRAYNEQFFGPGTRLTVL.

This rearrangement joins TRBV20-1 to TRBJ2-2; TCRdb lists TRBD2, though no DNA is available to test this call. The CDR3 runs to 14 residues. CDR1 is DFQATT and CDR2 is SNEGSKA in the germline V gene (reference sequence). CDR3 sequence reads: CSASAGEGWGELFF.

The chain employs TRBV7-9 and TRBJ2-1; TCRdb lists TRBD1, though no DNA is available to test this call. The CDR3 contains 16 residues. The germline V gene encodes CDR1 SEHNR and CDR2 FQNEAQ (reference sequence). The CDR3 protein is CASSQETGTLDNEQFF.